This T cell receptor beta chain was sequenced in a study of CD8 T cells in ankylosing spondylitis. TCRdb reprocessed the 5' RACE reads with MiXCR, giving one entry per CDR3 protein. The table shows under 450,000 distinct CDR3 sequences, with 20% occurring only once. The CDR3 is 15 residues long. Per germline, CDR1 LGHDT and CDR2 YNNKEL (reference sequence). With V trimmed by 5 bases and J by 1 base, 3 bases remained unmatched. Material for sequencing was blood, either unsorted or a sorted T cell fraction (not recorded which). The receptor was isolated from a male donor with ankylosing spondylitis or in good health (not recorded which). The J gene is TRBJ2-2, the V gene TRBV3-1, with TRBD1 matching over 8 bases. CDR3 DNA sequence: TGTGCCAGCAGCGACAGGGGAAAGAACACCGGGGAGCTGTTTTTT. It encodes CASSDRGKNTGELFF.